This T cell receptor (beta chain) was recorded in a study of PD-L1 blockade in urothelial cancer. Study background: Patients started atezolizumab around 2014, 1,200 mg intravenously every 3 weeks.

The study's findings and limits: Where pretreatment blood TCR clonality fell below the median, better survival was predicted.

As for time point: peripheral blood 6 weeks after treatment start. Patient sample counts ranged from 1 to 8, pretreatment and on-treatment. Germline-derived CDR1 and CDR2 are SGDLS and YYNGEE. This CDR3 comprises 17 residues. V dropped 3 bases and J dropped 4; count of bases not matched to a gene: 11. Assay used: immunoSEQ multiplex PCR; TCRdb lists only in-frame clones, some missing. The table includes approximately 50,000 clones, 88% detected once. As to this clone: Its specificity is not known.

The J gene is TRBJ2-2, the V gene TRBV9; 8 bases agree with TRBD1. The sequence was collected from a man aged 55 to 70 with urothelial cancer. Here the sequenced sample was PBMCs, taken around atezolizumab (anti-PD-L1) treatment. Here the CDR3 reads CASSARGQGLGTGELFF. The CDR3 DNA is TGTGCCAGCAGCGCAAGAGGACAGGGACTGGGCACCGGGGAGCTGTTTTTT.